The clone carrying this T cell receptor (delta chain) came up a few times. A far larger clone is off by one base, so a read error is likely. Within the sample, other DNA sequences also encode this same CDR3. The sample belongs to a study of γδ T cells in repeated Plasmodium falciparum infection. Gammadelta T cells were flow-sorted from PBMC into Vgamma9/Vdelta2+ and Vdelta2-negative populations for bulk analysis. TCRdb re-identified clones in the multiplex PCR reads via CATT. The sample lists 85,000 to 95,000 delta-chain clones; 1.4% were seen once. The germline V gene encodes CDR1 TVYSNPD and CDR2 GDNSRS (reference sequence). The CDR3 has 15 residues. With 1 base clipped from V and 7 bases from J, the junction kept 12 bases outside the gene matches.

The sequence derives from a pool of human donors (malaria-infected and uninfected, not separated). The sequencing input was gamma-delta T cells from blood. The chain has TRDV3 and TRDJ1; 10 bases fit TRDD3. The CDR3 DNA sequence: TGTGCCTTTATGGTCCGTACAGGGGGATACGCTAAACTCATCTTT. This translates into CAFMVRTGGYAKLIF. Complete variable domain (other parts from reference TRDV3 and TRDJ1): CDKVTQSSPDQTVASGSEVVLLCTYDTVYSNPDLFWYRIRPDYSFQFVFYGDNSRSEGADFTQGRFSVKHILTQKAFHLVISPVRTEDSATYYCAFMVRTGGYAKLIFGKGTRVTVEP.